This T cell receptor (beta chain) was sequenced during a study of T cell responses to AZD1222 COVID-19 vaccine. From germline, CDR1 is LNHDA and CDR2 SQIVND (reference sequence). This CDR3 contains 16 residues. V trimming: 5 bases; J trimming: 5 bases; junction bases outside the gene matches: 12. Libraries were prepared by immunoSEQ multiplex PCR; TCRdb keeps only in-frame clonotypes and omits some of them. The data show 200,000 to 250,000 clones, with roughly 94% seen just once and 1.7% held by the top ten. The study's findings and limits: Repertoire sampling was restricted to post-peak T cell response timepoints. When two AZD1222 doses had been given, Spike-specific TCR breadth and depth rose.

Remarks on this clone: Its matching antigen is unknown.

The sequenced sample was peripheral blood, obtained 28 days after the second dose of the MenACWY control vaccine. The gene calls are TRBV19 and TRBJ2-1; 7 bases map to TRBD2. The clonotype was recovered from an adult who received the MenACWY meningococcal vaccine as a control. This CDR3 is CASSFQIAGGDNEQFF. CDR3 coding DNA: TGTGCCAGTAGTTTTCAAATAGCGGGCGGAGACAATGAGCAGTTCTTC.